A selection of T cell receptor beta chains follows, all from one sample in a study of regulatory T cells in long-lasting Graves disease. MiXCR was run by TCRdb on the multiplex PCR reads, yielding one entry per CDR3 protein. This repertoire shows 550,000 to 650,000 distinct CDR3 sequences, about 16% found once; its top ten account for around 12%. These data were also filed under a second study, of T cells in Graves' hyperthyroidism and ophthalmopathy.

Material: peripheral blood mononuclear cells (PBMCs), obtained at new diagnosis, from a patient treated with antithyroid drugs. Receptor source: a man between 18 and 35 years old with Graves disease. Both conserved end residues are part of each CDR3. The D gene is left open where the match is weak. The size field is filled for only some rows; it gives once, few, many or a size class.

cdr3_length clone_size j_call d_call v_call cdr3_nt cdr3_aa
15 . TRBJ2-2 TRBD2 TRBV5-1 TGCGCCAGCAGCTTCCTCCGGGAGGCCTCCGGGGAGCTGTTTTTT CASSFLREASGELFF
15 many TRBJ2-7 . TRBV28 TGTGCCAGCAGTTCCACGTCCACGAGCTCCTACGAGCAGTACTTC CASSSTSTSSYEQYF
15 many TRBJ1-2 TRBD1 TRBV7-2 TGTGCCAGCAGCCCGGCCGGGACAGCTAACTATGGCTACACCTTC CASSPAGTANYGYTF
13 . TRBJ1-2 . TRBV30 TGTGCCTGGAGTGGTTGGGGGGTGGGTGGCTACACCTTC CAWSGWGVGGYTF
16 few TRBJ2-2 . TRBV4-1 TGCGCCAGCAGCCAAGATTTTCGCCGGGGAGCGGGGGAGCTGTTTTTT CASSQDFRRGAGELFF
14 many TRBJ2-2 . TRBV2 TGTGCCAGCATGGGTAGCGGTAACACCGGGGAGCTGTTTTTT CASMGSGNTGELFF
14 . TRBJ2-4 . TRBV30 TGTGCCTGGAGCCCCCAGGGCTTGAAGGACATTCAGTACTTC CAWSPQGLKDIQYF
15 . TRBJ1-5 . TRBV30 TGTGCCTGGAGTTCGGGGGCGGGGGGTAATCAGCCCCAGCATTTT CAWSSGAGGNQPQHF
15 many TRBJ2-3 TRBD1 TRBV7-9 TGTGCCAGCAGCTTGGGACAGGCCCAAGGAGATACGCAGTATTTT CASSLGQAQGDTQYF
17 . TRBJ2-1 TRBD1 TRBV4-1 TGCGCCAGCAGCCAGCCCAAGACAGGGGAGTCCGGCAATGAGCAGTTCTTC CASSQPKTGESGNEQFF
14 many TRBJ2-7 TRBD1 TRBV6-5 TGTGCCAGCAGTTACCGGACAGGGGAGTCCGAGCAGTACTTC CASSYRTGESEQYF
15 . TRBJ1-1 TRBD1 TRBV7-9 TGTGCCAGCAGCTTAGTACAGGGGAGTCACACTGAAGCTTTCTTT CASSLVQGSHTEAFF
15 . TRBJ2-7 TRBD1 TRBV2 TGTGCCAGCAGTGAACAGGGGGTGGGTTCCGAAGAGCAGTACTTC CASSEQGVGSEEQYF
13 many TRBJ2-1 TRBD2 TRBV20-1 TGCAGTGCTAGCGGGCTAGCGGACAATGAGCAGTTCTTC CSASGLADNEQFF
15 . TRBJ2-3 . TRBV4-1 TGCGCCAGCAGCCACTCCACGGCCAGCACAGATACGCAGTATTTT CASSHSTASTDTQYF
15 few TRBJ1-5 . TRBV5-1 TGCGCCAGCAGCGTGGACCCTCTGGGCAATCAGCCCCAGCATTTT CASSVDPLGNQPQHF
11 many TRBJ1-1 TRBD1 TRBV30 TGTGCCTGGGACAGGGAGGTAGAAGCTTTCTTT CAWDREVEAFF
18 . TRBJ1-3 . TRBV3-1 TGTGCCAGCAGCCAAGTGTGGGGGGGGCGTTCTGCCGGAAACACCATATATTTT CASSQVWGGRSAGNTIYF
15 few TRBJ2-7 . TRBV7-9 TGTGCCAGCAGCCCATCCCCGACAGATGCCTACGAGCAGTACTTC CASSPSPTDAYEQYF
16 many TRBJ1-1 . TRBV28 TGTGCCAGCAGTTTCCACCCCCAGGGGATGGTCACTGAAGCTTTCTTT CASSFHPQGMVTEAFF
13 many TRBJ2-4 TRBD1 TRBV11-2 TGTGCCAGCAGCCAGGGACAGGGAAACATTCAGTACTTC CASSQGQGNIQYF
15 many TRBJ1-1 . TRBV6-5 TGTGCCAGCAGTTTCCTTGGGCCGTGGGACACTGAAGCTTTCTTT CASSFLGPWDTEAFF
13 . TRBJ2-7 TRBD2 TRBV10-3 TGTGCCATCAGTGAGAGGGGCGGGGGCGAGCAGTACTTC CAISERGGGEQYF
15 many TRBJ2-1 TRBD2 TRBV20-1 TGCAGTGCTCCAAAGCGGGAGTGGTCCTACAATGAGCAGTTCTTC CSAPKREWSYNEQFF
12 many TRBJ2-3 . TRBV2 TGTGCCAGCAGGCCAGGGGCAGATACGCAGTATTTT CASRPGADTQYF
14 . TRBJ1-1 . TRBV10-3 TGTGCCATCAGTCAGGCAGCCCCGAACACTGAAGCTTTCTTT CAISQAAPNTEAFF
15 . TRBJ2-3 TRBD1 TRBV11-2 TGTGCCAGCAGCTTCGGGACAGGGCAGAGAGATACGCAGTATTTT CASSFGTGQRDTQYF
13 many TRBJ2-7 . TRBV12-3/TRBV12-4 TGTGCCAGCAGCAAGGGGGAGTCCTACGAGCAGTACTTC CASSKGESYEQYF
15 many TRBJ2-1 TRBD1 TRBV6-2/TRBV6-3 TGTGCCAGCAGACAGGGACAGGGGGCCTACAATGAGCAGTTCTTC CASRQGQGAYNEQFF
16 . TRBJ1-5 . TRBV20-1 TGCAGTGCCGGCCTGGTTCGGGGACACACCAATCAGCCCCAGCATTTT CSAGLVRGHTNQPQHF
15 few TRBJ2-7 . TRBV3-1 TGTGCCAGCAGCCAAGAGTCTGAAGGGATGTACGAGCAGTACTTC CASSQESEGMYEQYF
13 . TRBJ1-6 . TRBV25-1 TGTGCCAGCCATGACAATAATAATTCACCCCTCCACTTT CASHDNNNSPLHF
17 . TRBJ2-7 TRBD2 TRBV7-8 TGTGCCAGCAGCTTAGGTCTACTAGCGGGAGTCCCCTACGAGCAGTACTTC CASSLGLLAGVPYEQYF
13 many TRBJ2-3 . TRBV3-1 TGTGCCAGCAGCCAAGATCGGTGGGGTACGCAGTATTTT CASSQDRWGTQYF
15 few TRBJ2-7 . TRBV20-1 TGCAGTGCTAGACACCGGGACGGCATCTCCTACGAGCAGTACTTC CSARHRDGISYEQYF
13 many TRBJ2-1 . TRBV10-3 TGTGCCATCAGTGAGGGCTACCACAATGAGCAGTTCTTC CAISEGYHNEQFF
14 . TRBJ1-4 . TRBV5-1 TGCGCCAGCAGCCCGTCAGCAGCTAATGAAAAACTGTTTTTT CASSPSAANEKLFF
16 few TRBJ2-7 TRBD2 TRBV3-1 TGTGCCAGCAGCCAAGGACTAGCGGGAATACCCTACGAGCAGTACTTC CASSQGLAGIPYEQYF
11 many TRBJ1-1 . TRBV30 TGTGCCTGGAGTGACAGGAGTGAAGCTTTCTTT CAWSDRSEAFF
15 few TRBJ1-1 TRBD1 TRBV10-3 TGTGCCATCAGTGAATCTGGGACAGGGAACACTGAAGCTTTCTTT CAISESGTGNTEAFF
14 once TRBJ2-7 . TRBV2 TGTGCCACAATGCCGGGACAAAAAGCCTACGAGCAGTACTTC CATMPGQKAYEQYF
15 once TRBJ1-4 . TRBV10-3 TGTGCCATCAGCTCAACAGGGCCGACTAATGAAAAACTGTTTTTT CAISSTGPTNEKLFF
16 . TRBJ2-1 . TRBV7-9 TGTGCCAGCAGCCGACAAGGGGAAAGCTCCTACAATGAGCAGTTCTTC CASSRQGESSYNEQFF
14 many TRBJ1-5 . TRBV25-1 TGTGCCAGCATCGAACGGGCCGACCATCAGCCCCAGCATTTT CASIERADHQPQHF
18 few TRBJ2-1 TRBD2 TRBV9 TGTGCCAGCAGCGCCGGACTAGCGGGAGGGGGCAGGTACAATGAGCAGTTCTTC CASSAGLAGGGRYNEQFF
14 many TRBJ2-1 . TRBV2 TGTGCCAGCAACGACCGGGGCATTTACTATGAGCAGTTCTTC CASNDRGIYYEQFF
13 . TRBJ2-3 . TRBV18 TGTGCCAGCTCACCGTTGAACACAGATACGCAGTATTTT CASSPLNTDTQYF
14 few TRBJ2-5 TRBD1 TRBV5-1 TGCGCCAGCAGCTCACAGGGGGCCCAAGAGACCCAGTACTTC CASSSQGAQETQYF
12 many TRBJ2-3 . TRBV6-2/TRBV6-3 TGTGCCAGCAGTTACTCAAGAGATACGCAGTATTTT CASSYSRDTQYF
14 many TRBJ2-7 TRBD2 TRBV11-2 TGTGCCAGCAGCTTCTCCGGCGGGAGCAACGAGCAGTACTTC CASSFSGGSNEQYF
15 many TRBJ1-1 TRBD1 TRBV27 TGTGCCAGCAGTCTGACAGGGGAGTGGAACACTGAAGCTTTCTTT CASSLTGEWNTEAFF
13 few TRBJ2-3 . TRBV6-1 TGTGCCAGCAGCCCGATGGGGGCAGATACGCAGTATTTT CASSPMGADTQYF
16 few TRBJ2-1 TRBD2 TRBV4-1 TGCGCCAGCAGCCAAGAACTGGCGGGAGGGCCAGGTGAGCAGTTCTTC CASSQELAGGPGEQFF